The 7 T cell receptor beta chains presented below share a single source sample, sequenced in a study of blood T cells in healthy people across ages. Next came a second PCR, run for about 6 to 12 cycles, which used a sample-barcoded 5' primer along with a J-beta primer mix. TCRdb re-called the 5' RACE reads with MiXCR, one entry per CDR3 protein. In the table there are roughly 680,000 distinct CDR3 sequences, roughly 50% of which are singletons. The sample taken for sequencing was blood. These receptors were taken from an older woman in good health.

The chain recombines TRBV6-2 or TRBV6-3 with TRBJ2-1; TRBD1 matches at 9 bases. CDR3 length equals 20 residues. Germline CDR1 and CDR2: MNHEY and SVGEGT. The J segment lost 3 bases and the V segment lost 2 bases, leaving 17 bases of the junction unmatched. The CDR3 here is CASSYDRDRDLSPYYNEQFF. Here the CDR3 DNA reads TGTGCCAGCAGTTACGATCGGGACAGGGATCTATCGCCCTACTACAATGAGCAGTTCTTC.

V gene TRBV20-1 combines with J gene TRBJ2-3, with D tentatively TRBD2 (5 bases). Germline CDR1 reads DFQATT; CDR2 reads SNEGSKA (reference sequence). V was trimmed by 0 bases and J by 2 bases, leaving 12 bases between them. CDR3 length equals 15 residues. The CDR3 DNA reads TGCAGTGCTAGAGATCGAGGGAGACACACAGATACGCAGTATTTT. It codes for CSARDRGRHTDTQYF.

This clonotype was seen only a few times. This chain joins TRBV6-1 and TRBJ2-7; 8 nucleotides line up with TRBD1. The CDR3 extends over 15 amino acids. Per germline, CDR1 MNHNS and CDR2 SASEGT. With V trimmed by 6 bases and J by 6 bases, 13 bases remained unmatched. This chain's CDR3 is CASRYPGGDYVEQYF. In DNA form, the CDR3 reads TGTGCCAGCAGGTATCCAGGGGGCGACTATGTCGAGCAGTACTTC.

This clonotype was counted a few times. J is TRBJ1-6 and V is TRBV27; D not resolved. The CDR3 is 12 residues long. Germline-derived CDR1 and CDR2 are MNHEY and SMNVEV (reference sequence). V was cut by 2 bases and J by 7 bases, with 3 bases left in between. CDR3 bases: TGTGCCAGCAGTTTACTGAATTCACCCCTCCACTTT. Protein: CASSLLNSPLHF.

V gene TRBV5-1 combines with J gene TRBJ2-1; 12 positions agree with TRBD2. CDR1 is SGHRS, CDR2 YFSETQ, per germline. The CDR3 runs to 15 residues. The V and J ends lost 2 bases and 8 bases, in that order; junction bases with no gene match: 5. In nucleotides, the CDR3 is TGCGCCAGCAGCTTCGGACTAGCGGGACTGGATGAGCAGTTCTTC. Translating gives CASSFGLAGLDEQFF.

The gene calls are TRBV6-6 and TRBJ2-4; no reliable D call. The CDR3 runs to 16 residues. V dropped 4 bases and J dropped 0 bases, with 13 bases sitting between them. Per germline, CDR1 MNHNY and CDR2 SVGAGI (reference sequence). CDR3 sequence reads: CASSSVGSIAKNIQYF. The CDR3, as DNA: TGTGCCAGCAGTTCCGTAGGGTCTATAGCCAAAAACATTCAGTACTTC.

In this sample, this clonotype turned up a few times. This sequence joins TRBV29-1 and TRBJ1-1, with D possibly matching TRBD1 (5 bases). This CDR3 is built from 14 residues. Germline loops: CDR1 SQVTM, CDR2 ANQGSEA. The ends were cut back, 3 bases at V and 4 bases at J, with 15 bases in the middle. The CDR3 is CSVEFGRVGTEAFF. DNA for the CDR3: TGCAGCGTTGAGTTTGGCAGGGTGGGCACTGAAGCTTTCTTT.